The 24 T cell receptor beta chains presented below share a single source sample, sequenced in a study of cytomegalovirus exposure and HLA in healthy donors. Sequencing was performed with immunoSEQ multiplex PCR; in TCRdb, only in-frame clones are kept and a portion is missing. The profile shows 90,000 to 150,000 clones, about 87% of them singletons. Specimen: PBMCs. The receptors shown here come from a young man in good health and CMV-seronegative.

The chain uses TRBV6-5 and TRBJ1-1, with D possibly being TRBD1 (5 bases). This CDR3 contains 14 residues. Germline loops: CDR1 MNHEY, CDR2 SVGAGI. Trimming shortened V by 5 bases and J by 0 bases, and 10 bases separated the two germline ends. The CDR3 region is CASSGQGVNTEAFF. The CDR3 region has the DNA TGTGCCAGCAGTGGCCAGGGTGTGAACACTGAAGCTTTCTTT.

This clone showed up just a few times. This chain links TRBV28 with TRBJ2-5; possible D gene TRBD2, 7 bases. The germline CDR1 and CDR2 sequences are MDHEN and SYDVKM. The CDR3 runs to 12 residues. The V end was cut by 5 bases, the J end by 5 bases, with 9 bases between. CDR3 in DNA: TGTGCCAGCAGTCGGGGGGCGGAGACCCAGTACTTC. Amino acid sequence: CASSRGAETQYF.

This clone was detected a few times. The chain joins TRBV28 to TRBJ1-2, with TRBD1 matching 8 bases. This CDR3 has 14 residues. V shed 5 bases and J 4 bases; nucleotides not matched to a gene: 6. The germline gives CDR1 MDHEN, CDR2 SYDVKM. The CDR3 nucleotides read TGTGCCAGCAGTGCCGGGACAGGTTCCTATGGCTACACCTTC. Its translation: CASSAGTGSYGYTF.

V and J are TRBV27 and TRBJ2-2, with a possible D match to TRBD2 (6 bases). Germline V CDR1 and CDR2: MNHEY, SMNVEV (reference sequence). Trimming left V 6 bases short and J 2 bases short, with 10 bases between. The length of the CDR3 is 14 residues. The CDR3 reads CASRRTINTGELFF. DNA of the CDR3: TGTGCCAGCAGAAGGACTATCAACACCGGGGAGCTGTTTTTT.

The V and J genes are TRBV10-3 and TRBJ2-7; perhaps TRBD2 as D (5 bases). There are 16 residues in the CDR3. V shed 0 bases and J shed 6 bases, with 18 bases lying between them. The germline CDR1 and CDR2 sequences are ENHRY and SYGVKD. This CDR3 is CAISESLGSGSPEQYF. The CDR3 bases are TGTGCCATCAGTGAGTCTTTGGGCTCGGGGTCGCCCGAGCAGTACTTC.

This clone was found once. The V and J genes are TRBV6-6 and TRBJ1-1; unclear D gene. Germline V gene data show CDR1 as MNHNY and CDR2 as SVGAGI (reference sequence). The V and J ends lost 3 bases and 6 bases respectively, with 5 bases between them. This CDR3 region has 11 residues. The CDR3 region is CASSYHAEAFF. Here the CDR3 DNA reads TGTGCCAGCAGTTATCATGCTGAAGCTTTCTTT.

The chain is built from TRBV7-2 and TRBJ2-7; D is unclear. Germline CDR1 and CDR2: SGHTA and FQGNSA. The CDR3 loop spans 15 amino acids. Trimming removed 2 bases at V and 3 bases at J, with 14 bases between. CDR3 region: CASSLFVLRFYEQYF. In DNA form, the CDR3 reads TGTGCCAGCAGCTTATTCGTCTTGCGATTCTACGAGCAGTACTTC.

The rearrangement uses TRBV28 and TRBJ1-1, with a possible D match to TRBD1 (5 bases). The V gene's germline CDR1 is MDHEN and CDR2 SYDVKM. The V end lost 5 bases, the J end lost 0 bases, and 10 bases lay between the germline ends. CDR3 size: 14 residues. DNA for the CDR3: TGTGCCAGCAGTAGACAGCCGTTGAACACTGAAGCTTTCTTT. Residues: CASSRQPLNTEAFF.

The rearrangement uses TRBV6-1 and TRBJ2-2; D remains unclear. The CDR3 is made up of 11 amino acids. Trimming stripped 8 bases from V and 5 bases from J, with 6 bases between. CDR1 is MNHNS, CDR2 SASEGT, per germline. Written as DNA, the CDR3 is TGTGCCAGCTACAAAACCGGGGAGCTGTTTTTT. Translation: CASYKTGELFF.

The V and J genes are TRBV9 and TRBJ1-3; D gene unclear. V lost 0 bases and J lost 3, with 4 bases in between. The CDR3 is made up of 13 amino acids. The germline V gene has CDR1 SGDLS and CDR2 YYNGEE. In DNA form, the CDR3 reads TGTGCCAGCAGCGTAGATAATGGAAACACCATATATTTT. Amino acid sequence: CASSVDNGNTIYF.

The chain joins TRBV18 to TRBJ2-7; no reliable D call. Trimming stripped 1 base from V and 5 bases from J, with 6 bases between. The CDR3 is 12 amino acids. The germline V gene encodes CDR1 KGHSH and CDR2 LQKENI. CDR3 sequence reads: CASSPLSNEQYF. CDR3 in DNA: TGTGCCAGCTCACCACTGTCAAACGAGCAGTACTTC.

This chain connects TRBV11-3 to TRBJ1-1, with D tentatively TRBD1 (5 bases). CDR1 and CDR2 from the germline V gene are SGHNT and YENEEA. The CDR3 covers 13 residues. V lost 0 bases and J 5 bases, leaving 7 bases between the germline ends. Here the CDR3 reads CASSLEGATEAFF. The CDR3, as DNA: TGTGCCAGCAGCTTAGAAGGGGCTACTGAAGCTTTCTTT.

CDR3 sequence (DNA): TGCGCCAGCAGCCAAGATTTTACAGAGGGGGACGAGCAGTACTTC. Protein product: CASSQDFTEGDEQYF. This chain joins TRBV4-1 and TRBJ2-7; D might be TRBD1 (6 bases). Trimming took 0 bases from V and 5 from J, leaving 14 bases between them. Germline assignment: CDR1 MGHRA and CDR2 YSYEKL. The CDR3 has 15 amino acids.

V usage is TRBV7-8 and J usage is TRBJ2-7; 7 positions match TRBD2. The CDR3 has 16 amino acids. V gave up 4 bases and J gave up 3 bases; unmatched junction bases: 12. The V gene's germline CDR1 is SGHVS and CDR2 FQNEAQ. The CDR3 sequence is CASSSWGGSENYEQYF. The CDR3 DNA follows: TGTGCCAGCAGCTCATGGGGGGGATCCGAGAACTACGAGCAGTACTTC.

This chain joins TRBV4-1 and TRBJ1-5; D is ambiguous. Germline V gene lookup returns CDR1 MGHRA and CDR2 YSYEKL. CDR3 length: 15 amino acids. Trimming left V 0 bases short and J 7 bases short, with 13 bases between. The CDR3 here is CASSQDPGLEQPQHF. In DNA, the CDR3 is TGCGCCAGCAGCCAAGATCCGGGGTTGGAGCAGCCCCAGCATTTT.

V gene TRBV4-1 combines with J gene TRBJ2-1; possible D gene TRBD2, 6 bases. CDR1 is MGHRA, CDR2 YSYEKL, per germline. The CDR3 runs 15 residues. Trimming cost V 4 bases and J 0 bases, with 10 bases left between them. The CDR3 bases are TGCGCCAGCAGCCTGGCGGAGGGCTCCTACAATGAGCAGTTCTTC. It translates to CASSLAEGSYNEQFF.

The chain's CDR3 is CASSLDSRLGYTF. The DNA of the CDR3 is TGTGCCAGCAGCTTAGATAGCAGATTGGGCTACACCTTC. V and J are TRBV5-4 and TRBJ1-2; no reliable D call. The CDR3 is made up of 13 amino acids. Trimming took 2 bases from V and 8 from J, leaving 13 bases between them. The germline V gene has CDR1 SGHNT and CDR2 YYREEE (reference sequence).

The V gene is TRBV19, the J gene TRBJ2-7; 11 bases are shared with TRBD1. This CDR3 has 15 residues. From germline, CDR1 is LNHDA and CDR2 SQIVND (reference sequence). V dropped 3 bases and J dropped 5; count of bases not matched to a gene: 6. The CDR3 nucleotides are TGTGCCAGTAGTATTTTCGGGACAGGGGGAGACGAGCAGTACTTC. As protein: CASSIFGTGGDEQYF.

The genes are TRBV7-9 and TRBJ2-7; D is uncertain. Germline V CDR1 and CDR2: SEHNR, FQNEAQ (reference sequence). Trimming took 0 bases from V and 6 from J, leaving 12 bases between them. CDR3 length: 14 amino acids. The DNA for the CDR3 is TGTGCCAGCAGCTTAGCGTTGCCGGTCCCCGAGCAGTACTTC. Its translation is CASSLALPVPEQYF.

The chain couples TRBV6-5 to TRBJ2-6; D gene uncertain. Germline values: CDR1 MNHEY, CDR2 SVGAGI. The CDR3 runs 16 residues. V was trimmed by 2 bases and J by 2 bases, leaving 10 bases between them. The CDR3 DNA reads TGTGCCAGCAGTTACGACACCGGTCCTGGGGCCAACGTCCTGACTTTC. It yields the protein CASSYDTGPGANVLTF.

The chain couples TRBV4-1 to TRBJ2-7, with 7 bases fitting TRBD2. Unmatched junction bases numbered 6, after V lost 0 bases and J lost 7 bases. The CDR3 has 14 residues. Germline loops: CDR1 MGHRA, CDR2 YSYEKL. CDR3 in amino acids: CASSQELAPVEQYF. CDR3 coding DNA: TGCGCCAGCAGCCAAGAACTAGCGCCGGTGGAGCAGTACTTC.

CDR3 bases: TGTGCCAGCAGTTACCCGGGACAGGGTATGCATGGCTACACCTTC. Amino acids: CASSYPGQGMHGYTF. This chain connects TRBV6-5 to TRBJ1-2; 9 bases fit TRBD1. V dropped 2 bases and J dropped 6; count of bases not matched to a gene: 7. Per germline, CDR1 MNHEY and CDR2 SVGAGI. This CDR3 spans 15 amino acids.

The chain has TRBV5-6 and TRBJ2-7; 7 bases fit TRBD1. The CDR3 runs 13 residues. CDR1 is SGHDT, CDR2 YYEEEE, per germline. V was clipped by 1 base and J by 2 bases; unmatched bases: 0. The CDR3 sequence: CASSLTGAYEQYF. In DNA, the CDR3 is TGTGCCAGCAGCTTGACAGGGGCCTACGAGCAGTACTTC.

This sequence joins TRBV6-1 and TRBJ2-7; TRBD2 matches 11 bases. V gave up 5 bases and J gave up 3 bases; unmatched junction bases: 6. The CDR3 sequence is 15 residues long. Germline V gene sequence: CDR1 MNHNS, CDR2 SASEGT. This CDR3 is CASSSRLAGNYEQYF. Here the CDR3 DNA reads TGTGCCAGCAGTAGTCGACTAGCGGGGAACTACGAGCAGTACTTC.